This entry lists 21 T cell receptor beta chains sequenced from one sample in a study of blood T cell repertoires in COVID-19. The method was immunoSEQ multiplex PCR; TCRdb's version includes in-frame clones alone and lacks a portion of them. The sample has 300,000 to 450,000 clones; approximately 90% are singletons. Sample: PBMCs or T cells enriched from blood (not recorded which). The receptors were sampled from a young woman who had recovered from COVID-19.

The V gene is TRBV5-6, the J gene TRBJ1-1; TRBD1 is a possible D gene (6 bases). Trimming left V 4 bases short and J 10 bases short, with 14 bases between. The CDR3 spans 12 residues. Germline V lookup: CDR1 SGHDT, CDR2 YYEEEE. The CDR3 reads CASSPPGGAAFF. The DNA of the CDR3 is TGTGCCAGCAGCCCTCCGGGGGGGGCAGCTTTCTTT.

The J gene is TRBJ1-2, the V gene TRBV5-1; TRBD1 matches 11 bases. The V gene end was trimmed by 4 bases and the J gene end by 4 bases; junction bases not matched to a gene: 6. The CDR3 has 15 amino acids. The germline V gene encodes CDR1 SGHRS and CDR2 YFSETQ. Here the CDR3 reads CASSGWDRGAYGYTF. The CDR3 DNA reads as TGCGCCAGCAGCGGATGGGACAGGGGGGCCTATGGCTACACCTTC.

The genes are TRBV24-1 and TRBJ1-2; D gene unclear. The CDR3 is 11 residues long. V was shortened by 11 bases and J by 1 base, with 7 bases between the two germline ends. Germline CDR1 and CDR2: KGHDR and SFDVKD. CDR3 in amino acids: CAIGYNYGYTF. The CDR3 region has the DNA TGTGCCATCGGGTATAACTATGGCTACACCTTC.

This chain connects TRBV3-1 (or the pseudogene TRBV3-2) to TRBJ1-5; a possible D gene is TRBD1 (6 bases). The CDR3 contains 18 residues. Deletions cut 0 bases from V and 7 bases from J, with 22 bases between. Per the germline V gene, CDR1 is LGHDT and CDR2 is YNNKEL (reference sequence). CDR3 DNA: TGTGCCAGCAGCCAAGATGATGGGGGCCAGGGGCCAGACCAGCCCCAGCATTTT. It encodes CASSQDDGGQGPDQPQHF.

The chain joins TRBV4-1 to TRBJ2-7; possibly TRBD2 for D (6 bases). With 1 base removed from V and 2 bases from J, the gap between germline ends came to 12 bases. This CDR3 has 15 amino acids. Germline assignment: CDR1 MGHRA and CDR2 YSYEKL. In DNA, the CDR3 is TGCGCCAGCAGCCAAGTAGCCCGCGGGACCTACGAGCAGTACTTC. Its protein is CASSQVARGTYEQYF.

CDR3 in DNA: TGTGCCAGCAGTCCCGCCCGGGGGATGGACACTGAAGCTTTCTTT. Protein sequence: CASSPARGMDTEAFF. The genes are TRBV28 and TRBJ1-1; perhaps TRBD1 as D (5 bases). The CDR3 runs 15 residues. Germline values: CDR1 MDHEN, CDR2 SYDVKM. V was trimmed by 5 bases and J by 3 bases, leaving 16 bases between them.

V is TRBV4-2 and J is TRBJ2-5; 11 positions agree with TRBD2. This CDR3 has 15 residues. Germline loops: CDR1 LGHNA, CDR2 YNFKEQ. V shed 0 bases and J 6 bases; nucleotides not matched to a gene: 3. The CDR3 coding sequence is TGTGCCAGCAGCCAAGATAGCGGGGGGGCAAAGACCCAGTACTTC. As protein: CASSQDSGGAKTQYF.

The chain links TRBV6-5 to TRBJ2-3; D remains ambiguous. V shed 7 bases and J shed 0 bases, with 11 bases lying between them. CDR3 size: 14 residues. Germline loops: CDR1 MNHEY, CDR2 SVGAGI. The CDR3 reads CASIQIPSTDTQYF. CDR3 DNA sequence: TGTGCCAGCATCCAGATTCCTAGCACAGATACGCAGTATTTT.

This sequence joins TRBV19 and TRBJ1-1, with 9 positions matching TRBD1. CDR3 length: 15 amino acids. V shed 3 bases, J shed 5 bases, and the junction held 7 bases outside the gene matches. The germline CDR1 and CDR2 sequences are LNHDA and SQIVND (reference sequence). The CDR3 protein is CASSIGDRGETEAFF. DNA of the CDR3: TGTGCCAGTAGTATCGGTGACAGGGGGGAAACTGAAGCTTTCTTT.

The rearrangement uses TRBV5-6 and TRBJ1-2; D not certain. The CDR3 covers 14 residues. The V end was cut by 7 bases, the J end by 4 bases, with 17 bases between. CDR1 SGHDT and CDR2 YYEEEE come from the germline V gene. CDR3 sequence: CASGLGSSPYGYTF. The CDR3, as DNA: TGTGCCAGCGGCCTGGGGAGTTCGCCCTATGGCTACACCTTC.

This chain uses TRBV29-1 with TRBJ2-7; weak D call: TRBD2 (5 bases). The V end was cut by 6 bases, the J end by 3 bases, with 12 bases between. The CDR3 has 12 residues. From germline, CDR1 is SQVTM and CDR2 ANQGSEA. DNA for the CDR3: TGCAGCGTCGTTGACGGGGTCTACGAGCAGTACTTC. Encoded protein: CSVVDGVYEQYF.

The V call is TRBV2, the J call TRBJ1-5, with 9 positions matching TRBD1. The CDR3 is 15 residues long. V gave up 4 bases and J gave up 3 bases; unmatched junction bases: 4. Looked up from germline, CDR1 is SNHLY and CDR2 is FYNNEI. In DNA, the CDR3 is TGTGCCAGCAGTGTTGACAGGGGGTCCAATCAGCCCCAGCATTTT. Translating it yields CASSVDRGSNQPQHF.

This clone was detected once. This rearrangement joins TRBV10-1 to TRBJ1-1; 7 bases match TRBD1. J was trimmed by 1 base and V by 6 bases; bases with no gene match: 8. Looked up from germline, CDR1 is WNHNN and CDR2 is SYGVQD (reference sequence). The CDR3 loop spans 15 amino acids. The CDR3 sequence: CASRRPGTENTEAFF. DNA for the CDR3: TGCGCCAGCAGACGTCCCGGGACAGAGAACACTGAAGCTTTCTTT.

In its sample, this clone was seen a few times. The rearrangement uses TRBV10-1 and TRBJ1-4, with D possibly being TRBD1 (6 bases). V shed 7 bases and J shed 7 bases, with 16 bases lying between them. Germline CDR1 is WNHNN and CDR2 is SYGVQD (reference sequence). This CDR3 region has 14 residues. The CDR3 DNA reads TGCGCCAGCATCGGGGCAGGGGAGAGTGAAAAACTGTTTTTT. Protein product: CASIGAGESEKLFF.

This chain links TRBV7-9 with TRBJ1-1; D is ambiguous. Trimming removed 0 bases at V and 10 bases at J, with 15 bases between. Germline V gene sequence: CDR1 SEHNR, CDR2 FQNEAQ (reference sequence). The CDR3 runs to 14 residues. The CDR3 bases are TGTGCCAGCAGCTTAGCGCTCCAGTCAGCGGGAGCTTTCTTT. Translation gives CASSLALQSAGAFF.

About this clone: Other nucleotide sequences from this sample produce the same CDR3. The V gene is TRBV29-1, the J gene TRBJ1-5; D is possibly TRBD1 (6 bases). Germline CDR1 and CDR2: SQVTM and ANQGSEA. V lost 4 bases, J lost 4 bases, and 8 bases lay in between. The CDR3 length is 12 residues. CDR3 coding DNA: TGCAGCGTTGGGGACACTAATCAGCCCCAGCATTTT. Its translation is CSVGDTNQPQHF.

The rearrangement links TRBV2 to TRBJ1-6; no clear D gene. This CDR3 region has 13 residues. CDR1 and CDR2 from the germline V gene are SNHLY and FYNNEI. The V end lost 6 bases, the J end lost 8 bases, and 11 bases lay between the germline ends. The CDR3: CASSSSVHSPLHF. As DNA, the CDR3 is TGTGCCAGCAGCTCATCAGTACATTCACCCCTCCACTTT. Supplemented by reference TRBV2 and TRBJ1-6, the full variable domain reads EPEVTQTPSHQVTQMGQEVILRCVPISNHLYFYWYRQILGQKVEFLVSFYNNEISEKSEIFDDQFSVERPDGSNFTLKIRSTKLEDSAMYFCASSSSVHSPLHFGNGTRLTVT.

V is TRBV3-1 (or the pseudogene TRBV3-2) and J is TRBJ2-5; 9 bases match TRBD2. CDR3 length: 15 residues. Germline V gene data show CDR1 as LGHDT and CDR2 as YNNKEL (reference sequence). V lost 1 base and J lost 6; bases outside the gene matches: 6. This chain's CDR3 is CASSQVAGGPKTQYF. The CDR3 DNA reads TGTGCCAGCAGCCAAGTGGCGGGGGGGCCGAAGACCCAGTACTTC.

The chain recombines TRBV7-9 with TRBJ2-1; 12 bases line up with TRBD2. The CDR3 contains 17 residues. Germline V gene lookup returns CDR1 SEHNR and CDR2 FQNEAQ (reference sequence). V lost 4 bases to trimming and J lost 6 bases; unmatched junction nucleotides: 10. CDR3 in amino acids: CASSYSYTSGGTNEQFF. The CDR3 DNA sequence: TGTGCCAGCAGCTACTCCTACACTAGCGGGGGGACCAATGAGCAGTTCTTC.

This clone was recorded once. The genes are TRBV9 and TRBJ2-6; D remains unclear. Deletions cut 4 bases from V and 0 bases from J, with 20 bases between. CDR1 SGDLS and CDR2 YYNGEE come from the germline V gene. This CDR3 is built from 19 residues. The CDR3 region has the DNA TGTGCCAGCAGCCTCTATAGCCAACCGCCTAGCTCTGGGGCCAACGTCCTGACTTTC. It codes for CASSLYSQPPSSGANVLTF.

The rearrangement links TRBV4-1 to TRBJ1-5; 9 positions match TRBD1. J lost 7 bases, V lost 2 bases, and 6 bases had no gene match. This CDR3 spans 15 amino acids. Germline V gives CDR1 MGHRA, CDR2 YSYEKL. CDR3 residues: CASSQPGQGHQPQHF. The DNA for the CDR3 is TGCGCCAGCAGCCAACCGGGACAGGGACACCAGCCCCAGCATTTT.